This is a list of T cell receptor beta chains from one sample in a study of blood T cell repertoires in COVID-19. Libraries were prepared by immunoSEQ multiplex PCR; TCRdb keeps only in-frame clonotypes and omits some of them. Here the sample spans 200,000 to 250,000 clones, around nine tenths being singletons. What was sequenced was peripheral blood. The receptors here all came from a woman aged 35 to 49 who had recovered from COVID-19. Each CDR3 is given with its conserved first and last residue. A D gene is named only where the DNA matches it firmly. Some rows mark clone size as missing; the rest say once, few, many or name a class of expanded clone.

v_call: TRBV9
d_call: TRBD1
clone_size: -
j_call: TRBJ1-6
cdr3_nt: TGTGCCAGCAGCGTAGGGGACAGGGGTAATTCACCCCTCCACTTT
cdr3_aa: CASSVGDRGNSPLHF

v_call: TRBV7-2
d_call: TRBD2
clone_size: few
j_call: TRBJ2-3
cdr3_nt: TGTGCCAGCAGCATCCCAACTAGCGGGGCAGATACGCAGTATTTT
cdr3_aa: CASSIPTSGADTQYF

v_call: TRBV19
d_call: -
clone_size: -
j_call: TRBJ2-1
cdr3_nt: TGTGCCAGTAGTATAGGGGCTCCTAAGCAGTTCTTC
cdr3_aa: CASSIGAPKQFF

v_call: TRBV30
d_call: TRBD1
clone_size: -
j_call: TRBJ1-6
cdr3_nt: TGTGCCTGGACCCCCGGGACAGCAACCTATAATTCACCCCTCCACTTT
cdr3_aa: CAWTPGTATYNSPLHF

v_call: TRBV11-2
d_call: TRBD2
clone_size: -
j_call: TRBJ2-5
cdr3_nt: TGTGCCAGCAGCTTAGCGGGAGGGCAAGAGACCCAGTACTTC
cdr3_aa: CASSLAGGQETQYF

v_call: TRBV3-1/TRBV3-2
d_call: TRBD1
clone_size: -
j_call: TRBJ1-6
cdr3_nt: TGTGCCAGCAGCCAGAGGACAGGGGGGAATTCACCCCTCCACTTT
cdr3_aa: CASSQRTGGNSPLHF

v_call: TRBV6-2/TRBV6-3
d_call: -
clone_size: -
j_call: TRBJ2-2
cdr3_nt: TGTGCCAGCAGTTCCCCGAGGGTCATTGTCGGGGAGCTGTTTTTT
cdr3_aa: CASSSPRVIVGELFF

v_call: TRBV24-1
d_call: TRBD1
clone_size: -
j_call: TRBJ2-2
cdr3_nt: TGTGCCACCAGTGATCTTACCGGGACAGGGACCGGGGAGCTGTTTTTT
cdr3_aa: CATSDLTGTGTGELFF

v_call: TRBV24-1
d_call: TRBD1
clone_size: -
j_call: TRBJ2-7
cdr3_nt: TGTGCCACCAGTGAACCGGGACAGGGGGTCCACGAGCAGTACTTC
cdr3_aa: CATSEPGQGVHEQYF

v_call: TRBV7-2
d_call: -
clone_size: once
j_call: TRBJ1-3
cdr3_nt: TGTGCCAGCAGCTTAGAGGGGTATGGAAACACCATATATTTT
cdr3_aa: CASSLEGYGNTIYF

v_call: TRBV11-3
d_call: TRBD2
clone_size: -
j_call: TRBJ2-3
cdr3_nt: TGTGCCAGCAGCTTAGAGGGCGGGAGGGGCACAGATACGCAGTATTTT
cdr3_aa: CASSLEGGRGTDTQYF

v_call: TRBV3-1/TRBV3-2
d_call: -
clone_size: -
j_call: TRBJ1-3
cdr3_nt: TGTGCCAGCAGCCAAGAAGGCAGGGCTAAATCTGGAAACACCATATATTTT
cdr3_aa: CASSQEGRAKSGNTIYF

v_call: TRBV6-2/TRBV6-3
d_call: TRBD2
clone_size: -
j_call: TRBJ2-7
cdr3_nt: TGTGCCAGCAGTTACGGACTAGCGGGAGGTACGGGGGGAGAGCAGTACTTC
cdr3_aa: CASSYGLAGGTGGEQYF

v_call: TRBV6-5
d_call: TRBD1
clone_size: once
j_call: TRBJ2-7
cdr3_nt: TGTGCCAGCAGTTACGGACAGGGTTCAAGCTACGAGCAGTACTTC
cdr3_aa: CASSYGQGSSYEQYF